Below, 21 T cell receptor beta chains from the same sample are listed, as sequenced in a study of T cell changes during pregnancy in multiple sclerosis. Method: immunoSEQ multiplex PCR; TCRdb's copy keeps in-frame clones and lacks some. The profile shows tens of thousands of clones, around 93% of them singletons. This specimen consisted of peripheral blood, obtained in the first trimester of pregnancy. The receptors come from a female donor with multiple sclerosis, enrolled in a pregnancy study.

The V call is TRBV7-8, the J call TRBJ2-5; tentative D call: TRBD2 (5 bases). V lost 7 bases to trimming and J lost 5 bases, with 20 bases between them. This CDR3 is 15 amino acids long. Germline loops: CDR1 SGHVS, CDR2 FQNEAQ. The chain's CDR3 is CASTQPGIRRETQYF. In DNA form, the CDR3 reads TGTGCCAGCACACAACCCGGGATACGAAGGGAGACCCAGTACTTC.

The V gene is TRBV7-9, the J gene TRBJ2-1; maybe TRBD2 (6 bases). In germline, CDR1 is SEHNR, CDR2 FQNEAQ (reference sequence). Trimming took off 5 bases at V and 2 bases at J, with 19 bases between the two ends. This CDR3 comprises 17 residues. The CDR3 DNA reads TGTGCCAGCAGCCAAGATCGTGGCCTAGCGACCTACAATGAGCAGTTCTTC. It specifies CASSQDRGLATYNEQFF. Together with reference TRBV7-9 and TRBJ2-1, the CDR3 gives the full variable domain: DTGVSQNPRHKITKRGQNVTFRCDPISEHNRLYWYRQTLGQGPEFLTYFQNEAQLEKSRLLSDRFSAERPKGSFSTLEIQRTEQGDSAMYLCASSQDRGLATYNEQFFGPGTRLTVL.

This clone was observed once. The CDR3 sequence: CASSEGARSTDTQYF. As DNA, the CDR3 is TGTGCCAGCTCGGAGGGGGCCAGGAGCACAGATACGCAGTATTTT. This chain uses TRBV7-2 with TRBJ2-3, with a weak D call TRBD1 (7 bases). Germline V CDR1 and CDR2: SGHTA, FQGNSA. Trimming pared 8 bases from V and 0 bases from J, leaving 15 bases between. CDR3 length: 15 amino acids. Full variable domain (rest looked up from reference TRBV7-2 and TRBJ2-3): GAGVSQSPSNKVTEKGKDVELRCDPISGHTALYWYRQSLGQGLEFLIYFQGNSAPDKSGLPSDRFSAERTGGSVSTLTIQRTQQEDSAVYLCASSEGARSTDTQYFGPGTRLTVL.

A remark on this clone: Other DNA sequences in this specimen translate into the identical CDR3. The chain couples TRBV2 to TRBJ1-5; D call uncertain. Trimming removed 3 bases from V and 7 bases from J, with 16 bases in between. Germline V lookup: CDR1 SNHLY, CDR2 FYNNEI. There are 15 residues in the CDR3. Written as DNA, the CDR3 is TGTGCCAGCAGTGATGCCAGGTCAGGCTACCAGCCCCAGCATTTT. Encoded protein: CASSDARSGYQPQHF.

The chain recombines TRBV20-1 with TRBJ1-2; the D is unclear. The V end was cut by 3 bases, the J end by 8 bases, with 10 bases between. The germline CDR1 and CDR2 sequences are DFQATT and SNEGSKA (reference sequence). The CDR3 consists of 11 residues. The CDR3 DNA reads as TGCAGTGCTAGTCGGGAAGGGGGCTACACCTTC. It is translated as CSASREGGYTF.

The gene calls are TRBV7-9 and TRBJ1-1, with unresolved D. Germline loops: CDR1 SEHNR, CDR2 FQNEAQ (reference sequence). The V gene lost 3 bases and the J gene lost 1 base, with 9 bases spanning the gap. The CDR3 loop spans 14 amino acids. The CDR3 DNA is TGTGCCAGCAGCTTGGTGCCGGGGAACACTGAAGCTTTCTTT. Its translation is CASSLVPGNTEAFF.

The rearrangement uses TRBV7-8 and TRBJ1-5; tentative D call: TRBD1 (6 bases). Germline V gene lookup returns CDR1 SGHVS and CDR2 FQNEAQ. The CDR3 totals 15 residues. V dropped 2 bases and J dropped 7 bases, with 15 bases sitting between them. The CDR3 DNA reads TGTGCCAGCAGCTTATCTACAGGGAAGGAACAGCCCCAGCATTTT. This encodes CASSLSTGKEQPQHF.

Here the CDR3 reads CASSLFQRHNEQFF. CDR3 nucleotides: TGTGCCAGCAGCTTATTTCAGCGGCACAATGAGCAGTTCTTC. J is TRBJ2-1 and V is TRBV11-2, with D perhaps matching TRBD2 (5 bases). The V gene lost 2 bases and the J gene lost 5 bases, with 10 bases spanning the gap. CDR3 length: 14 residues. Germline loops: CDR1 SGHAT, CDR2 FQNNGV.

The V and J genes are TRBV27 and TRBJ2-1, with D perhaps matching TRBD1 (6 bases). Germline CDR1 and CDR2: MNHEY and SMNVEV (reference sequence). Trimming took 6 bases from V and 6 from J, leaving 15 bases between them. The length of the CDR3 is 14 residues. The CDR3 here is CASRSRGLPNEQFF. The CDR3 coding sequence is TGTGCCAGCAGATCCAGGGGTTTACCCAATGAGCAGTTCTTC.

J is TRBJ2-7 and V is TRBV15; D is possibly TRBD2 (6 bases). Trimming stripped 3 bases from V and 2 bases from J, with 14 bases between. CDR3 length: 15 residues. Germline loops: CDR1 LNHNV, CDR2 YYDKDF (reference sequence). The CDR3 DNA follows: TGTGCCACCAGCAGGTCCGGGACTCTCACCTACGAGCAGTACTTC. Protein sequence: CATSRSGTLTYEQYF. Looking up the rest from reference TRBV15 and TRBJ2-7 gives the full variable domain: DAMVIQNPRYQVTQFGKPVTLSCSQTLNHNVMYWYQQKSSQAPKLLFHYYDKDFNNEADTPDNFQSRRPNTSFCFLDIRSPGLGDTAMYLCATSRSGTLTYEQYFGPGTRLTVT.

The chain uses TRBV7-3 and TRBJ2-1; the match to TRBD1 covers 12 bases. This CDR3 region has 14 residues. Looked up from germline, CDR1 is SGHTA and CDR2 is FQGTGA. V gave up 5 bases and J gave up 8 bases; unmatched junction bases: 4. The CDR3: CASSTGTGGDEQFF. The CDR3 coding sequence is TGTGCCAGCAGCACCGGGACAGGGGGCGATGAGCAGTTCTTC.

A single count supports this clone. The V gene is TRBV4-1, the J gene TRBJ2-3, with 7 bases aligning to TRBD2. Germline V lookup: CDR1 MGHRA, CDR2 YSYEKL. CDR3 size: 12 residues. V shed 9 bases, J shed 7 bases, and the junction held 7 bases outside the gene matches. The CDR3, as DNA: TGCGCCAGTAAGGGGACTATCCATACGCAGTATTTT. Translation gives CASKGTIHTQYF.

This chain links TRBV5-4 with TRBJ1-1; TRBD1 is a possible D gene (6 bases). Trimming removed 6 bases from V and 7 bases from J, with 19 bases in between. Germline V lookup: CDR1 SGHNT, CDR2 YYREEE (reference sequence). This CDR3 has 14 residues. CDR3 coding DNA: TGTGCCAGCAACGATGAAACAGGGTTGGGTGAAGCTTTCTTT. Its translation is CASNDETGLGEAFF.

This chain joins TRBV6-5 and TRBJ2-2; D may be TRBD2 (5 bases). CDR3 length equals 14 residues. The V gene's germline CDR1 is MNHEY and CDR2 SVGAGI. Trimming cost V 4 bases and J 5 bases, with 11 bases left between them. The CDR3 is CASSLEPGTGELFF. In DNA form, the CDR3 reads TGTGCCAGCAGTTTGGAGCCGGGGACCGGGGAGCTGTTTTTT.

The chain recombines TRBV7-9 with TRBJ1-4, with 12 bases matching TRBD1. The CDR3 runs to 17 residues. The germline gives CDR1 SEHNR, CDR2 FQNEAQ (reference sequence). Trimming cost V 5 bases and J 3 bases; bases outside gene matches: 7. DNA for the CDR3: TGTGCCAGCAGCAAAGGGACAGGGGGCTATGCTAATGAAAAACTGTTTTTT. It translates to CASSKGTGGYANEKLFF.

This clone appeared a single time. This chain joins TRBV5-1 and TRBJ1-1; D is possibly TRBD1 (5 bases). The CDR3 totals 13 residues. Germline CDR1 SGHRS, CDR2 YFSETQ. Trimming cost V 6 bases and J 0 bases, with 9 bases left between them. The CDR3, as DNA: TGCGCCAGCACCTCGACAGTGAACACTGAAGCTTTCTTT. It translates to CASTSTVNTEAFF.

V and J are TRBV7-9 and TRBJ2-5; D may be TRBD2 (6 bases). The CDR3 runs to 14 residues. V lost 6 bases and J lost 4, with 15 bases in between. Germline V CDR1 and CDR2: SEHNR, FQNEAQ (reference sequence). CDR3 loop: CASSHRGSRETQYF. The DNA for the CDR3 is TGTGCCAGCAGTCATCGGGGGAGCCGAGAGACCCAGTACTTC.

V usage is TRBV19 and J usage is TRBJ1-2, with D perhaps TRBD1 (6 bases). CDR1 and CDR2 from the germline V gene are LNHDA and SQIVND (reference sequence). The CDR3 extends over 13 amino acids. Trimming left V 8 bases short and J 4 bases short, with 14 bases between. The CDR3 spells CASGTTGGYGYTF. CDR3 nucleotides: TGTGCCAGTGGTACGACAGGTGGCTATGGCTACACCTTC.

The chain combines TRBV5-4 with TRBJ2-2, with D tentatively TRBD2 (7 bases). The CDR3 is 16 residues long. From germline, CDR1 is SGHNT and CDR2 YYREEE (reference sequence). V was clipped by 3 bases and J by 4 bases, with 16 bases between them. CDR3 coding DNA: TGTGCCAGCAGCTCCGCCCTCCGGGGGGCCACCGGGGAGCTGTTTTTT. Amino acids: CASSSALRGATGELFF.

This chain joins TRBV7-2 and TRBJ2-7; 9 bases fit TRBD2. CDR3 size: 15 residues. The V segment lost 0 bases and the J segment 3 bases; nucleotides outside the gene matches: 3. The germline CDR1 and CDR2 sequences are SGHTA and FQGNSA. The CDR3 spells CASSLAGGRGYEQYF. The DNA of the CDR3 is TGTGCCAGCAGCTTAGCCGGCGGGAGGGGCTACGAGCAGTACTTC.

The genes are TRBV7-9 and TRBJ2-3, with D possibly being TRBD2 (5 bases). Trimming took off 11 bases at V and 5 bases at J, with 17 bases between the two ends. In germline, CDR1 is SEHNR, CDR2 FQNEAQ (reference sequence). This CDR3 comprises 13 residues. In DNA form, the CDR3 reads TGTGCCGGGGTTACTAGGACTCGAGATACGCAGTATTTT. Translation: CAGVTRTRDTQYF.